A single sample gave rise to the 30 T cell receptor beta chains below, sequenced in a study of T cells after yellow fever vaccination. TCRdb re-analysed the 5' RACE reads in MiXCR, keeping a single row per CDR3 protein. The data contain 150,000 to 200,000 distinct CDR3 sequences, around 9.7% of them singletons. The source was CD8+ T cells sorted from PBMCs, collected 45 days after the yellow fever booster vaccination. The receptor source for this set is a young man who received the YFV17D yellow fever vaccine.

This clonotype has more than one count but fewer than ten. The DNA of the CDR3 is TGTGCCAGTCGTGCGGCGGGGAGCTCCTACAATGAGCAGTTCTTC. Its translation is CASRAAGSSYNEQFF. V usage is TRBV19 and J usage is TRBJ2-1, with D possibly TRBD2 on 6 matching bases. The V gene's germline CDR1 is LNHDA and CDR2 SQIVND (reference sequence). Deletions cut 8 bases from V and 0 bases from J, with 14 bases between. CDR3 length: 15 residues.

This clonotype was seen more than once but under ten times. The chain uses TRBV6-4 and TRBJ2-1, with 10 positions matching TRBD1. The germline V gene has CDR1 MRHNA and CDR2 SNTAGT. J gave up 4 bases and V 8 bases, and 8 bases lay outside the gene matches. The CDR3 covers 15 residues. CDR3 nucleotide sequence: TGTGCCAGCCGACCTGGGACAGGGGATTACAATGAGCAGTTCTTC. It specifies CASRPGTGDYNEQFF.

This clonotype has just a few counts. This chain uses TRBV6-2 or TRBV6-3 with TRBJ1-2; D is uncertain. Trimming took off 2 bases at V and 6 bases at J, with 10 bases between the two ends. Looked up from germline, CDR1 is MNHEY and CDR2 is SVGEGT. CDR3 length: 13 residues. CDR3 protein: CASSYGLWDGYTF. The CDR3 region has the DNA TGTGCCAGCAGTTACGGTCTCTGGGATGGCTACACCTTC.

This clonotype was seen repeatedly, ten times or more. The V call is TRBV9, the J call TRBJ1-2; D remains unclear. This CDR3 has 15 residues. The V end was cut by 5 bases, the J end by 8 bases, with 22 bases between. Germline assignment: CDR1 SGDLS and CDR2 YYNGEE. CDR3 bases: TGTGCCAGCAGTGGTACAAGGCGAGAGGAGGGCGGCTACACCTTC. Translating it yields CASSGTRREEGGYTF.

There are a few counts of this clonotype. The chain has TRBV11-2 and TRBJ2-1; perhaps D is TRBD1 or TRBD2 (5 bases each). Trimming shortened V by 6 bases and J by 5 bases, and 14 bases separated the two germline ends. The CDR3 has 14 amino acids. Germline V gene sequence: CDR1 SGHAT, CDR2 FQNNGV. CDR3 coding DNA: TGTGCCAGCAGTTTCGTGGGACCAAACAATGAGCAGTTCTTC. Encoded protein: CASSFVGPNNEQFF.

The V gene is TRBV7-6, the J gene TRBJ1-5; a possible D gene is TRBD1 (5 bases). The length of the CDR3 is 14 residues. V shed 3 bases and J shed 1 base, with 7 bases lying between them. Germline V CDR1 and CDR2: SGHVS, FNYEAQ. The CDR3 DNA reads TGTGCCAGCAGCTTGGCAGGGAGCAATCAGCCCCAGCATTTT. Translating gives CASSLAGSNQPQHF.

This clonotype was observed a few times. The rearrangement links TRBV7-3 to TRBJ2-2, with D tentatively TRBD2 (5 bases). CDR3 length equals 15 residues. V shed 5 bases and J shed 6 bases, with 16 bases lying between them. The germline V gene has CDR1 SGHTA and CDR2 FQGTGA. The chain's CDR3 is CASSLRRDSAGELFF. The CDR3 coding sequence is TGTGCCAGCAGCCTCAGACGGGATTCCGCCGGGGAGCTGTTTTTT.

There are many counts of this clonotype. V gene TRBV20-1 combines with J gene TRBJ1-1; D is unclear. The V end was cut by 4 bases, the J end by 1 base, with 7 bases between. The CDR3 extends over 12 amino acids. Looked up from germline, CDR1 is DFQATT and CDR2 is SNEGSKA (reference sequence). The chain's CDR3 is CSAIRTNTEAFF. The CDR3 region has the DNA TGCAGTGCTATTCGGACGAACACTGAAGCTTTCTTT.

V and J are TRBV19 and TRBJ2-7, with D possibly TRBD2 on 6 matching bases. Germline lookup yields CDR1 LNHDA and CDR2 SQIVND (reference sequence). V was pared by 1 base and J by 1 base, with 11 bases between. This CDR3 is built from 15 residues. CDR3 coding DNA: TGTGCCAGTAGTATAGTGCCGGGACTGTCCTACGAGCAGTACGTC. This codes for CASSIVPGLSYEQYV.

This clonotype was counted a few times. The chain combines TRBV4-3 with TRBJ1-1, with a tentative D call TRBD1 (5 bases). This CDR3 region has 16 residues. Per the germline V gene, CDR1 is LGHNA and CDR2 is YSLEER. V dropped 1 base and J dropped 0 bases, with 12 bases sitting between them. CDR3 nucleotides: TGCGCCAGCAGCCAAGGGGGGGTTAGGATGAACACTGAAGCTTTCTTT. It encodes CASSQGGVRMNTEAFF.

This clonotype turned up a few times. The chain uses TRBV27 and TRBJ1-5; 10 bases map to TRBD1. Trimming removed 5 bases from V and 3 bases from J; junction bases left unmatched: 4. The CDR3 length is 15 residues. CDR1 is MNHEY and CDR2 is SMNVEV in the germline V gene (reference sequence). CDR3 sequence: CASSKDRGFNQPQHF. The CDR3 coding sequence is TGTGCCAGCAGTAAGGACAGGGGGTTCAATCAGCCCCAGCATTTT.

This clonotype was observed a few times. The rearrangement joins TRBV19 to TRBJ1-1; the D is unclear. Germline V gene sequence: CDR1 LNHDA, CDR2 SQIVND (reference sequence). V was shortened by 4 bases and J by 8 bases, with 11 bases between the two germline ends. The CDR3 is made up of 12 amino acids. CDR3 nucleotide sequence: TGTGCCAGTAGTACGTCGATGCCAGAAGCTTTCTTT. This sequence encodes CASSTSMPEAFF.

The V call is TRBV6-2 or TRBV6-3, the J call TRBJ2-3; the match to TRBD1 covers 7 bases. V was clipped by 0 bases and J by 1 base; unmatched bases: 13. The CDR3 loop spans 19 amino acids. In germline, CDR1 is MNHEY, CDR2 SVGEGT. The CDR3 spells CASSYSLERGLEGTDTQYF. CDR3 coding DNA: TGTGCCAGCAGTTACTCCCTGGAGAGGGGGCTTGAAGGCACAGATACGCAGTATTTT.

A note on this clonotype: Sequence at one end of the junction differs from germline and may be a read error. This chain links TRBV6-5 with TRBJ1-5; a weak D match, TRBD1 (5 bases). Germline V CDR1 and CDR2: MNHEY, SVGAGI. This CDR3 is built from 15 residues. The CDR3 reads CASSKTEYSYQPQHF. Here the CDR3 DNA reads TGTGCCAGCAGCAAGACAGAGTATAGCTATCAGCCCCAGCATTTT.

In this sample, this clonotype turned up a few times. V usage is TRBV7-9 and J usage is TRBJ2-5, with TRBD2 matching over 11 bases. Germline trimming cut 0 bases from V and 7 bases from J; bases unmatched to any gene: 13. The CDR3 runs to 18 residues. Germline-derived CDR1 and CDR2 are SEHNR and FQNEAQ (reference sequence). CDR3: CASSLAKVTSGAAGTQYF. In DNA, the CDR3 is TGTGCCAGCAGCTTAGCGAAGGTGACTAGCGGGGCGGCCGGGACCCAGTACTTC.

This clonotype was seen a few times. V usage is TRBV6-1 and J usage is TRBJ1-2, with D possibly being TRBD1 (6 bases). V was trimmed by 6 bases and J by 4 bases, leaving 21 bases between them. This CDR3 comprises 16 residues. Per germline, CDR1 MNHNS and CDR2 SASEGT. CDR3 residues: CASRPPRGEGSYGYTF. CDR3 DNA: TGTGCCAGCAGACCCCCCAGGGGCGAGGGATCCTATGGCTACACCTTC.

V usage is TRBV7-9 and J usage is TRBJ1-1; D is perhaps TRBD1 (6 bases). The CDR3 is 14 residues long. Trimming took off 5 bases at V and 5 bases at J, with 15 bases between the two ends. CDR1 is SEHNR and CDR2 is FQNEAQ in the germline V gene (reference sequence). The CDR3 DNA follows: TGTGCCAGCAGCCGCACAGGGCCGAGAACTGAAGCTTTCTTT. As protein: CASSRTGPRTEAFF.

The J gene is TRBJ2-2, the V gene TRBV7-9; perhaps TRBD1 as D (6 bases). CDR1 and CDR2 from the germline V gene are SEHNR and FQNEAQ (reference sequence). The CDR3 is 15 amino acids. V dropped 2 bases and J dropped 6 bases, with 13 bases sitting between them. Here the CDR3 DNA reads TGTGCCAGCAGCTTACTACAGGGTGAGGCCGGGGAGCTGTTTTTT. Translation gives CASSLLQGEAGELFF.

This clonotype was observed a few times. Written as DNA, the CDR3 is TGTGCCAGCAGCCACCGACAAGGGACTGAAGCTTTCTTT. This gives the protein CASSHRQGTEAFF. This sequence joins TRBV6-5 and TRBJ1-1, with D unresolved. The CDR3 totals 13 residues. With 6 bases removed from V and 5 bases from J, the gap between germline ends came to 13 bases. Per the germline V gene, CDR1 is MNHEY and CDR2 is SVGAGI.

The chain recombines TRBV4-1 with TRBJ1-4; weak D call: TRBD1 (5 bases). This CDR3 comprises 14 residues. Trimming pared 1 base from V and 8 bases from J, leaving 11 bases between. Germline V gives CDR1 MGHRA, CDR2 YSYEKL. CDR3 nucleotides: TGCGCCAGCAGCCAAGGATTCGAGGGGGAAAAACTGTTTTTT. This gives the protein CASSQGFEGEKLFF.

This clonotype came up many times. The chain joins TRBV29-1 to TRBJ2-7; no clear D. V lost 7 bases to trimming and J lost 0 bases, with 13 bases between them. CDR1 is SQVTM and CDR2 is ANQGSEA in the germline V gene. The CDR3 loop spans 13 amino acids. CDR3 coding DNA: TGCAGCGCCCTCGACGCGACCTCCTACGAGCAGTACGTC. Its translation: CSALDATSYEQYV.

V usage is TRBV4-3 and J usage is TRBJ2-6; D remains unclear. The V and J ends lost 0 bases and 3 bases respectively, with 3 bases between them. Germline V CDR1 and CDR2: LGHNA, YSLEER. This CDR3 region has 14 residues. The CDR3 spells CASSQDGGANVLTF. CDR3 in DNA: TGCGCCAGCAGCCAAGACGGTGGGGCCAACGTCCTGACTTTC.

This clonotype was recorded a few times. The V call is TRBV6-6, the J call TRBJ2-3, with 9 bases that match TRBD2. Germline CDR1 and CDR2: MNHNY and SVGAGI (reference sequence). The length of the CDR3 is 15 residues. Trimming took 5 bases from V and 6 from J; bases not matched to a gene: 9. The CDR3 nucleotides are TGTGCCAGCAGTCCATATAGAGCGGGGGGTGATACGCAGTATTTT. It is translated as CASSPYRAGGDTQYF.

Only a few counts were recorded for this clonotype. The rearrangement uses TRBV27 and TRBJ2-1, with a possible D match to TRBD2 (5 bases). Germline CDR1 and CDR2: MNHEY and SMNVEV (reference sequence). The V end was cut by 2 bases, the J end by 7 bases, with 9 bases between. The CDR3 runs 13 residues. In DNA form, the CDR3 reads TGTGCCAGCAGTTTACCTAGCCAGAATGAGCAGTTCTTC. Its protein product is CASSLPSQNEQFF.

V usage is TRBV7-9 and J usage is TRBJ2-1; D uncertain. The CDR3 totals 14 residues. Deletions cut 6 bases from V and 2 bases from J, with 11 bases between. Germline values: CDR1 SEHNR, CDR2 FQNEAQ (reference sequence). The CDR3 region is CASRLTTTYNEQFF. CDR3 bases: TGTGCCAGCAGACTCACGACCACCTACAATGAGCAGTTCTTC.

This clonotype has just a few counts. V gene TRBV29-1 combines with J gene TRBJ2-1, with TRBD1 as a possible D gene (6 bases). The CDR3 has 15 residues. V lost 1 base and J lost 4, with 14 bases in between. Germline V gives CDR1 SQVTM, CDR2 ANQGSEA. The CDR3 protein is CSVEGSPGQYNEQFF. In nucleotides, the CDR3 is TGCAGCGTTGAAGGGTCCCCGGGACAATACAATGAGCAGTTCTTC.

This clonotype appeared a few times. The chain has TRBV7-2 and TRBJ2-5, with TRBD2 as a possible D gene (5 bases). The length of the CDR3 is 16 residues. The V end lost 3 bases, the J end lost 3 bases, and 17 bases lay between the germline ends. Germline V gives CDR1 SGHTA, CDR2 FQGNSA. The DNA for the CDR3 is TGTGCCAGCAGCTTCCCCCGGCGCGGGTCCGAAGAGACCCAGTACTTC. Encoded protein: CASSFPRRGSEETQYF.

The rearrangement joins TRBV6-5 to TRBJ2-2; possibly TRBD1 or TRBD2 for D (6 bases each). This CDR3 has 15 amino acids. Trimming left V 3 bases short and J 4 bases short, with 12 bases between. Germline CDR1 is MNHEY and CDR2 is SVGAGI. This CDR3 reads CASSYGGGRTGELFF. The CDR3 DNA follows: TGTGCCAGCAGTTATGGAGGGGGACGCACCGGGGAGCTGTTTTTT.

The J gene is TRBJ2-1, the V gene TRBV6-5; D ambiguous. CDR1 MNHEY and CDR2 SVGAGI come from the germline V gene. CDR3 length: 12 amino acids. The V end was cut by 2 bases, the J end by 9 bases, with 8 bases between. Written as DNA, the CDR3 is TGTGCCAGCAGTTACGCGAGAGGTGAGCAGTTCTTC. This sequence encodes CASSYARGEQFF.

V is TRBV6-6 and J is TRBJ2-7; TRBD2 agrees at 10 bases. The J segment lost 5 bases and the V segment lost 4 bases, leaving 8 bases of the junction unmatched. Germline V gives CDR1 MNHNY, CDR2 SVGAGI (reference sequence). The CDR3 is 15 amino acids. The chain's CDR3 is CASSSPGTSDDEQYF. CDR3 sequence (DNA): TGTGCCAGCAGTTCCCCAGGGACTAGCGACGACGAGCAGTACTTC.